The entry below gives a single TCR beta chain sequence along with its context. Its antigen is undetermined. Documented treatment: around 19 received Ad26.COV2.S at low or high dose, single or two shots; about 5 received placebo; per-sample allocation not given. The study sampled participants on day 63 after the first vaccine or placebo injection. This adult donor, from Boston, was 18-55 years old. What was given as vaccine was an Ad26 vector encoding Wuhan-strain SARS-CoV-2 spike. The CDR3 contains 13 residues. The germline V and J ends were trimmed by 2 bases and 2 bases, with 7 bases remaining between them. CDR1 is SGHDT, CDR2 YYEEEE, per germline. Repertoires were generated with immunoSEQ multiplex PCR, while TCRdb's copy carries only in-frame clones and drops some. The sample has about 680,000 clones; 89% are singletons. This record comes from a study of Ad26.COV2.S vaccination and SARS-CoV-2 variants. The wider study: Doses of Ad26.COV2.S were injected into muscle once or twice, 56 days apart.

Study results and limitations: Marked by substantial breadth, spike-specific CD8+ and CD4+ T cell responses were reportedly seen after vaccination.

The source of this sequence is a person aged 18-65 years who received the Ad26.COV2.S COVID-19 vaccine or a placebo. Sequenced here: peripheral blood, sampled in a trial of Ad26.COV2.S vaccine versus placebo. The rearrangement links TRBV5-6 to TRBJ2-5; D gene uncertain. This chain's CDR3 is CASSLRVQETQYF. CDR3 coding DNA: TGTGCCAGCAGCTTAAGGGTTCAAGAGACCCAGTACTTC.